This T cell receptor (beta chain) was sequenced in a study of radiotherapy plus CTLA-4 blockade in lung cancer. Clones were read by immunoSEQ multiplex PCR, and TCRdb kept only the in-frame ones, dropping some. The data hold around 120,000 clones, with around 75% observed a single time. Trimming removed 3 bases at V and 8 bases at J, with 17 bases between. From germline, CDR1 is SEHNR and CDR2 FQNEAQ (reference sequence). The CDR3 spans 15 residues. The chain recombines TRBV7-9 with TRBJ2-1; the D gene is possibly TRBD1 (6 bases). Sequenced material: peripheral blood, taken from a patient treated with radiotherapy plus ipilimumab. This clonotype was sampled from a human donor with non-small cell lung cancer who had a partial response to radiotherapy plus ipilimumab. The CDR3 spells CASSFRQVAADEQFF. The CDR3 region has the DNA TGTGCCAGCAGCTTTAGACAGGTTGCAGCGGATGAGCAGTTCTTC.